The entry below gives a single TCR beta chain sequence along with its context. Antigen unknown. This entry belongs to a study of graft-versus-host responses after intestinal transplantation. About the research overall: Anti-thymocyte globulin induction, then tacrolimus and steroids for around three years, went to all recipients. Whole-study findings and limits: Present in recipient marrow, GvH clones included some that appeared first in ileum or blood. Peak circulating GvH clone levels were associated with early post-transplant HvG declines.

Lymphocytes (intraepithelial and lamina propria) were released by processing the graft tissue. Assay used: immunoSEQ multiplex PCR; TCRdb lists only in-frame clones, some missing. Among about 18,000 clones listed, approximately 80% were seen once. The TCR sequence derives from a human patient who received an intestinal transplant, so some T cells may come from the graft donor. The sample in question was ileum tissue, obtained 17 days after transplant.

The CDR3 here is CASSLGDRSYEQYF. DNA of the CDR3: TGTGCCAGCAGTCTTGGGGACAGGTCCTACGAGCAGTACTTC. V is TRBV27 and J is TRBJ2-7; TRBD1 matches 8 bases. Germline V CDR1 and CDR2: MNHEY, SMNVEV (reference sequence). The CDR3 runs to 14 residues. The ends lost 5 bases at V and 1 base at J; junction bases unmatched: 4.